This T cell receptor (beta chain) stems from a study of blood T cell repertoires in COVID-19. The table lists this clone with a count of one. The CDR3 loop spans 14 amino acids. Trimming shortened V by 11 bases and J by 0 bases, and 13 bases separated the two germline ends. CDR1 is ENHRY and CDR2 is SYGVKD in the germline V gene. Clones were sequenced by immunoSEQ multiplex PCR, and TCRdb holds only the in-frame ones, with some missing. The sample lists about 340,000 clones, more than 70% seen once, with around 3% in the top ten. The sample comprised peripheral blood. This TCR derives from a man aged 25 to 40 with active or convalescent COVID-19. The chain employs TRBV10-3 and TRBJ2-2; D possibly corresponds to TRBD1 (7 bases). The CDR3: CAARGTANTGELFF. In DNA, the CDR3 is TGTGCCGCCCGCGGGACAGCGAACACCGGGGAGCTGTTTTTT.